The 30 T cell receptor beta chains reported below all come from one sample, sequenced in a study of Ad26.COV2.S vaccination and SARS-CoV-2 variants (dated by TCRdb to the early 2020s). Libraries were made using the immunoSEQ multiplex PCR assay. Sourced from immuneACCESS, this table was stored by TCRdb with only in-frame sequences that have V and J called. A share of the clones is absent; for the studies checked, an unresolved V gene accounts for under half, and the remainder has no known explanation. A total of about 390,000 clones appear in this sample, around nine tenths of them only once. Of the sample, 3.5% is held by the ten largest clones. The label giving this sample's treatment or condition can be read as: approximately 18 received Ad26.COV2.S at low or high dose, single or two shots; 5 received placebo; per-sample allocation not given. Repertoires of vaccine and placebo recipients were sequenced from samples taken on day 63 after the first injection.

The input for sequencing was peripheral blood, taken in a trial of Ad26.COV2.S vaccine versus placebo. These receptors came from a person between 18 and 65 years old who received the Ad26.COV2.S COVID-19 vaccine or a placebo.

The rearrangement uses TRBV2 and TRBJ2-5, with D perhaps TRBD2 (5 bases). The CDR3 runs 15 residues. V lost 6 bases to trimming and J lost 5 bases, with 19 bases between them. Germline V gene sequence: CDR1 SNHLY, CDR2 FYNNEI. DNA for the CDR3: TGTGCCAGCAGGCCGGACTTGGCGTTGTGGGAGACCCAGTACTTC. Protein sequence: CASRPDLALWETQYF.

Comments on this clone: Other DNA sequences in the sample encode the same CDR3. The V call is TRBV27, the J call TRBJ1-6; no clear D gene. V lost 0 bases and J lost 4, with 10 bases in between. The V gene's germline CDR1 is MNHEY and CDR2 SMNVEV (reference sequence). The CDR3 covers 16 residues. CDR3 amino acids: CASSLSRGRYNSPLHF. Written as DNA, the CDR3 is TGTGCCAGCAGTTTATCGAGAGGCAGGTATAATTCACCCCTCCACTTT.

The chain joins TRBV5-1 to TRBJ2-1, with 9 bases fitting TRBD2. The CDR3 has 15 residues. The ends lost 4 bases at V and 7 bases at J; junction bases unmatched: 9. CDR1 is SGHRS, CDR2 YFSETQ, per germline. The CDR3 loop reads CASSPASGGRNEQFF. CDR3 coding DNA: TGCGCCAGCAGCCCAGCCAGCGGGGGGAGAAATGAGCAGTTCTTC. Based on the CDR3 plus reference TRBV5-1 and TRBJ2-1, the full variable domain is KAGVTQTPRYLIKTRGQQVTLSCSPISGHRSVSWYQQTPGQGLQFLFEYFSETQRNKGNFPGRFSGRQFSNSRSEMNVSTLELGDSALYLCASSPASGGRNEQFFGPGTRLTVL.

The chain combines TRBV9 with TRBJ1-1, with 7 bases that match TRBD1. Trimming took 4 bases from V and 7 from J; bases not matched to a gene: 7. The CDR3 consists of 13 residues. Germline-derived CDR1 and CDR2 are SGDLS and YYNGEE. As DNA, the CDR3 is TGTGCCAGCAGCCTCGGACAGGACTTTGAAGCTTTCTTT. Protein product: CASSLGQDFEAFF.

Here the CDR3 DNA reads TGTGCCAGCAGCTTAGCGGCAGAGGCTAACTATGGCTACACCTTC. Protein sequence: CASSLAAEANYGYTF. This rearrangement joins TRBV7-9 to TRBJ1-2; D gene uncertain. CDR1 is SEHNR, CDR2 FQNEAQ, per germline (reference sequence). The CDR3 is made up of 15 amino acids. V gave up 0 bases and J gave up 0 bases, with 8 bases separating them. The full variable domain, rest sourced from reference TRBV7-9 and TRBJ1-2, is DTGVSQNPRHKITKRGQNVTFRCDPISEHNRLYWYRQTLGQGPEFLTYFQNEAQLEKSRLLSDRFSAERPKGSFSTLEIQRTEQGDSAMYLCASSLAAEANYGYTFGSGTRLTVV.

The chain employs TRBV6-1 and TRBJ1-5, with 9 bases fitting TRBD1. V lost 1 base, J lost 0 bases, and 4 bases stayed unmatched. The CDR3 sequence is 17 residues long. Looked up from germline, CDR1 is MNHNS and CDR2 is SASEGT. The CDR3, as DNA: TGTGCCAGCAGTGAAGGGGGACAGGGATATAGCAATCAGCCCCAGCATTTT. The encoded protein is CASSEGGQGYSNQPQHF.

The chain is built from TRBV3-1 (or the pseudogene TRBV3-2) and TRBJ1-2, with D uncertain. Germline V CDR1 and CDR2: LGHDT, YNNKEL (reference sequence). The CDR3 has 15 residues. Trimming cost V 0 bases and J 6 bases, with 14 bases left between them. The DNA of the CDR3 is TGTGCCAGCAGCCAAGAGAGGAATCGGACGAATGGCTACACCTTC. This translates into CASSQERNRTNGYTF.

This sequence joins TRBV6-1 and TRBJ1-2, with TRBD1 identical over 8 bases. CDR1 and CDR2 from the germline V gene are MNHNS and SASEGT. The CDR3 length is 16 residues. With 4 bases clipped from V and 4 bases from J, the junction kept 11 bases outside the gene matches. In DNA form, the CDR3 reads TGTGCCAGCAGTGCTATGACAGGGGAAGATGGCTATGGCTACACCTTC. The encoded protein is CASSAMTGEDGYGYTF.

This chain joins TRBV2 and TRBJ2-5; D remains ambiguous. The CDR3 spans 13 residues. Germline V CDR1 and CDR2: SNHLY, FYNNEI. The germline V and J ends were trimmed by 7 bases and 9 bases, with 18 bases remaining between them. The CDR3 sequence is CASTKTGAEAQYF. The CDR3 bases are TGTGCCAGCACCAAGACTGGAGCTGAGGCCCAGTACTTC. Drawing the rest from reference TRBV2 and TRBJ2-5, the complete variable domain is EPEVTQTPSHQVTQMGQEVILRCVPISNHLYFYWYRQILGQKVEFLVSFYNNEISEKSEIFDDQFSVERPDGSNFTLKIRSTKLEDSAMYFCASTKTGAEAQYFGPGTRLLVL.

The chain has TRBV7-9 and TRBJ1-4; no firm D call. Germline CDR1 is SEHNR and CDR2 is FQNEAQ (reference sequence). CDR3 length equals 14 residues. V lost 3 bases, J lost 5 bases, and 10 bases lay in between. CDR3 sequence reads: CASSLGVGNEKLFF. The CDR3 DNA sequence: TGTGCCAGCAGCTTGGGCGTGGGAAATGAAAAACTGTTTTTT. The entire variable domain, with the rest obtained from reference TRBV7-9 and TRBJ1-4, is as follows: DTGVSQNPRHKITKRGQNVTFRCDPISEHNRLYWYRQTLGQGPEFLTYFQNEAQLEKSRLLSDRFSAERPKGSFSTLEIQRTEQGDSAMYLCASSLGVGNEKLFFGSGTQLSVL.

The J gene is TRBJ2-7, the V gene TRBV11-2, with TRBD2 matching 9 bases. This CDR3 spans 17 amino acids. Germline CDR1 is SGHAT and CDR2 is FQNNGV. V shed 0 bases, J shed 1 base, and the junction held 7 bases outside the gene matches. The CDR3 DNA follows: TGTGCCAGCAGCTTAGATCTGAGAGCGGGGGGATCCTACGAGCAGTACTTC. Protein sequence: CASSLDLRAGGSYEQYF.

A few counts support this clone. The rearrangement links TRBV4-1 to TRBJ1-2; D possibly corresponds to TRBD1 (5 bases). The CDR3 runs 16 residues. V gave up 0 bases and J gave up 3 bases, with 14 bases separating them. The germline V gene has CDR1 MGHRA and CDR2 YSYEKL. For the CDR3, the DNA is TGCGCCAGCAGCCAAGAACGACAGCGCCGGGACTATGGCTACACCTTC. Translated: CASSQERQRRDYGYTF.

This chain links TRBV6-7 with TRBJ1-4; TRBD1 aligns across 7 bases. TRBV6-7 belongs to the ORF category, with a function that is uncertain. The CDR3 is made up of 16 amino acids. V shed 7 bases, J shed 9 bases, and the junction held 17 bases outside the gene matches. The CDR3 sequence is CASNLGAKGAVKKLFF. DNA of the CDR3: TGTGCCAGCAACCTAGGGGCGAAGGGGGCGGTGAAAAAACTGTTTTTT.

The J gene is TRBJ1-1, the V gene TRBV4-1; maybe TRBD1 (5 bases). This CDR3 has 14 residues. Trimming shortened V by 1 base and J by 5 bases, and 11 bases separated the two germline ends. Germline lookup yields CDR1 MGHRA and CDR2 YSYEKL. The CDR3 DNA sequence: TGCGCCAGCAGCCAAGGGATCGGGGCGACTGAAGCTTTCTTT. This translates into CASSQGIGATEAFF.

This chain joins TRBV7-8 and TRBJ1-5; perhaps TRBD1 as D (5 bases). The CDR3 covers 16 residues. The ends were cut back, 4 bases at V and 1 base at J, with 14 bases in the middle. Germline CDR1 SGHVS, CDR2 FQNEAQ. CDR3 DNA sequence: TGTGCCAGCAGCTCCCTCACGGGGCTCAGCAATCAGCCCCAGCATTTT. This sequence encodes CASSSLTGLSNQPQHF.

The chain links TRBV19 to TRBJ1-1; TRBD1 matches at 8 bases. Germline CDR1 is LNHDA and CDR2 is SQIVND (reference sequence). Trimming took 5 bases from V and 6 from J; bases not matched to a gene: 14. The CDR3 runs 16 residues. The CDR3 nucleotides read TGTGCCAGTAGTGAACAGGGGGGGATGATTAACGCTGAAGCTTTCTTT. It encodes CASSEQGGMINAEAFF.

The chain links TRBV6-5 to TRBJ1-5, with 7 bases lining up with TRBD1. Trimming cost V 4 bases and J 6 bases; bases outside gene matches: 6. This CDR3 contains 14 residues. The germline V gene has CDR1 MNHEY and CDR2 SVGAGI. This chain's CDR3 is CASSLRGQGQPQHF. CDR3 DNA sequence: TGTGCCAGCAGTTTAAGGGGGCAAGGTCAGCCCCAGCATTTT.

This rearrangement joins TRBV5-1 to TRBJ2-7; 7 positions agree with TRBD1. CDR1 and CDR2 from the germline V gene are SGHRS and YFSETQ. This CDR3 region has 14 residues. J gave up 4 bases and V 1 base, and 5 bases lay outside the gene matches. CDR3 nucleotide sequence: TGCGCCAGCAGCTTGAGAGGGGGCACGTACGAGCAGTACTTC. This gives the protein CASSLRGGTYEQYF.

The J gene is TRBJ2-2, the V gene TRBV4-3; D assignment may be TRBD1 or TRBD2 (5 bases each). With 4 bases removed from V and 7 bases from J, the gap between germline ends came to 19 bases. The CDR3 length is 16 residues. Germline V gene lookup returns CDR1 LGHNA and CDR2 YSLEER. CDR3 residues: CASSPHPGSQGGELFF. CDR3 nucleotide sequence: TGCGCCAGCAGCCCACATCCGGGGAGTCAGGGCGGGGAGCTGTTTTTT.

About this clone: At one end, the junction sequence differs from germline, possibly due to a read error. The chain couples TRBV4-1 to TRBJ1-2; the D is unclear. This CDR3 comprises 12 residues. Per the germline V gene, CDR1 is MGHRA and CDR2 is YSYEKL. CDR3 sequence: CASSSGHYVYTF. The CDR3 DNA follows: TGCGCCAGCAGTTCCGGGCATTATGTCTACACCTTC.

The V gene is TRBV11-2, the J gene TRBJ2-1; possible D gene TRBD2, 5 bases. CDR3 length equals 13 residues. Trimming took 5 bases from V and 6 from J, leaving 11 bases between them. Germline lookup yields CDR1 SGHAT and CDR2 FQNNGV. The CDR3 coding sequence is TGTGCCAGCAGCCCCGTGGCGGGCAATGAGCAGTTCTTC. Translation gives CASSPVAGNEQFF.

This clone was seen once. This chain uses TRBV6-2 or TRBV6-3 with TRBJ2-5; D unclear. Trimming removed 4 bases at V and 2 bases at J, with 23 bases between. CDR1 is MNHEY and CDR2 is SVGEGT in the germline V gene. The CDR3 is made up of 18 amino acids. CDR3 loop: CASSSNSLSRNPQETQYF. As DNA, the CDR3 is TGTGCCAGCAGTTCCAACTCCTTGTCACGGAACCCACAAGAGACCCAGTACTTC.

The chain combines TRBV4-2 with TRBJ2-5; 9 positions match TRBD2. Germline CDR1 LGHNA, CDR2 YNFKEQ. The ends lost 1 base at V and 5 bases at J; junction bases unmatched: 11. The CDR3 contains 17 residues. This chain's CDR3 is CASSQAASGAWRETQYF. As DNA, the CDR3 is TGTGCCAGCAGCCAAGCGGCTAGCGGGGCCTGGAGGGAGACCCAGTACTTC.

This sequence joins TRBV5-1 and TRBJ1-1, with D possibly being TRBD1 (5 bases). Germline V gives CDR1 SGHRS, CDR2 YFSETQ. The ends were cut back, 6 bases at V and 0 bases at J, with 15 bases in the middle. The CDR3 totals 15 residues. The CDR3 region is CASTKWGGMNTEAFF. In DNA form, the CDR3 reads TGCGCCAGCACTAAATGGGGGGGTATGAACACTGAAGCTTTCTTT.

This chain joins TRBV19 and TRBJ1-4; 8 bases align to TRBD1. Germline CDR1 LNHDA, CDR2 SQIVND (reference sequence). Trimming took 7 bases from V and 8 from J; bases not matched to a gene: 6. The length of the CDR3 is 13 residues. The CDR3 sequence is CASKDREGEKLFF. The CDR3 DNA sequence: TGTGCCAGTAAGGACAGGGAAGGAGAAAAACTGTTTTTT.

The chain links TRBV7-8 to TRBJ1-1; the D is unclear. CDR1 is SGHVS, CDR2 FQNEAQ, per germline. The V end lost 1 base, the J end lost 1 base, and 13 bases lay between the germline ends. This CDR3 contains 16 residues. CDR3 in amino acids: CASSLDRRNGNTEAFF. The CDR3 DNA reads as TGTGCCAGCAGCTTAGATCGGAGAAACGGGAACACTGAAGCTTTCTTT.

The chain joins TRBV5-6 to TRBJ2-3, with TRBD1 matching 7 bases. The V segment lost 6 bases and the J segment 4 bases; nucleotides outside the gene matches: 5. This CDR3 is 13 amino acids long. CDR1 and CDR2 from the germline V gene are SGHDT and YYEEEE. The CDR3 protein is CASTRQGPDTQYF. The CDR3 DNA sequence: TGTGCCAGCACCCGACAGGGCCCAGATACGCAGTATTTT.

The genes are TRBV3-1 (or the pseudogene TRBV3-2) and TRBJ1-3; D not resolved. The germline V gene has CDR1 LGHDT and CDR2 YNNKEL (reference sequence). The CDR3 is 15 residues long. Trimming removed 3 bases at V and 0 bases at J, with 9 bases between. The CDR3 DNA is TGTGCCAGCAGCCATGAGGACCCCTCTGGAAACACCATATATTTT. Amino acids: CASSHEDPSGNTIYF.

The chain employs TRBV5-4 and TRBJ2-5, with 7 bases fitting TRBD1. Germline values: CDR1 SGHNT, CDR2 YYREEE (reference sequence). This CDR3 is 16 amino acids long. V gave up 4 bases and J gave up 1 base; unmatched junction bases: 10. The CDR3: CASSNPLRGSQETQYF. CDR3 DNA sequence: TGTGCCAGCAGCAATCCCCTCAGGGGGTCCCAAGAGACCCAGTACTTC.

The chain carries TRBV11-2 and TRBJ2-7, with unresolved D. Germline-derived CDR1 and CDR2 are SGHAT and FQNNGV. Deletions cut 1 base from V and 3 bases from J, with 13 bases between. The CDR3 length is 15 residues. The CDR3: CASSLGTGASYEQYF. The CDR3 DNA sequence: TGTGCCAGCAGCTTAGGAACTGGAGCTAGCTACGAGCAGTACTTC.